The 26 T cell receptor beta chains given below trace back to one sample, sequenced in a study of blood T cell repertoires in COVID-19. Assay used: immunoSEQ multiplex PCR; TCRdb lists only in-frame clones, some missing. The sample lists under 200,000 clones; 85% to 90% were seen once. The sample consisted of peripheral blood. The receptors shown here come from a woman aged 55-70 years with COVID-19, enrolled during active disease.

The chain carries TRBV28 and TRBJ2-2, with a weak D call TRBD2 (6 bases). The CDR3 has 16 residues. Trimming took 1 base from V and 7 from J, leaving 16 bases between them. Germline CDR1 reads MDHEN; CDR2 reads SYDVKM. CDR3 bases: TGTGCCAGCAGTTTATTCCCGCGGGGTATCGACGGGGAGCTGTTTTTT. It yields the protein CASSLFPRGIDGELFF.

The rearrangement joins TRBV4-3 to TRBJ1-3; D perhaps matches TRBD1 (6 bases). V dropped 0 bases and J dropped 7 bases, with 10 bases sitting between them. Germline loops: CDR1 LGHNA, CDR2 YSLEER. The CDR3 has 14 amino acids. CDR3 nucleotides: TGCGCCAGCAGCCAAGATAACAGGGCTAACACCATATATTTT. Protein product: CASSQDNRANTIYF.

CDR3 sequence reads: CASSPSGLAGPYNEQFF. Written as DNA, the CDR3 is TGTGCCAGCAGTCCCTCGGGACTAGCGGGGCCCTACAATGAGCAGTTCTTC. The chain employs TRBV28 and TRBJ2-1, with 13 positions matching TRBD2. From germline, CDR1 is MDHEN and CDR2 SYDVKM. V was pared by 5 bases and J by 2 bases, with 6 bases of the junction left unmatched. The CDR3 sequence is 17 residues long.

The CDR3 region has the DNA TGTGCCAGCAGCTCGAGAGTCTCTGGGGCCAACGTCCTGACTTTC. Its protein product is CASSSRVSGANVLTF. The V gene is TRBV11-2, the J gene TRBJ2-6; D is ambiguous. The germline V gene has CDR1 SGHAT and CDR2 FQNNGV. Trimming shortened V by 4 bases and J by 0 bases, and 7 bases separated the two germline ends. The CDR3 runs to 15 residues.

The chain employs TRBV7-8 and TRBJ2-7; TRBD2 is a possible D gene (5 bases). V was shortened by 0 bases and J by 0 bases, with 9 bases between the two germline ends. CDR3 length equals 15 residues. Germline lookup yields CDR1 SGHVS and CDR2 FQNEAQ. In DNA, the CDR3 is TGTGCCAGCAGCTTAGCGCCGGAGGTCTCCTACGAGCAGTACTTC. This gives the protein CASSLAPEVSYEQYF.

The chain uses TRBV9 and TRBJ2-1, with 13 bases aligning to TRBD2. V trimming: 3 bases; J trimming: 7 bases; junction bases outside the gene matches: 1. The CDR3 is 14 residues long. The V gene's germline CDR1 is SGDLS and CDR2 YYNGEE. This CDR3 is CASSGTSGSNEQFF. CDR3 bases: TGTGCCAGCAGCGGGACTAGCGGGAGTAATGAGCAGTTCTTC.

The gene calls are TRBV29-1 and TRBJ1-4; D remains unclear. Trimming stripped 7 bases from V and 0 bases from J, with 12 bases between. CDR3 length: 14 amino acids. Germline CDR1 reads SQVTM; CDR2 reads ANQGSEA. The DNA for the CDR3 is TGCAGCGCCGGAAGAGGAACAACTAATGAAAAACTGTTTTTT. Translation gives CSAGRGTTNEKLFF.

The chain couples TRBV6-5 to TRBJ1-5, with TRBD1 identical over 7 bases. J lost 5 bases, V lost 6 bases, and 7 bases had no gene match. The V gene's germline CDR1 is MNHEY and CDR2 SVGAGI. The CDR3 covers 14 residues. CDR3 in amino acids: CASRPPGGHQPQHF. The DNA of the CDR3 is TGTGCCAGCAGGCCTCCAGGGGGGCATCAGCCCCAGCATTTT.

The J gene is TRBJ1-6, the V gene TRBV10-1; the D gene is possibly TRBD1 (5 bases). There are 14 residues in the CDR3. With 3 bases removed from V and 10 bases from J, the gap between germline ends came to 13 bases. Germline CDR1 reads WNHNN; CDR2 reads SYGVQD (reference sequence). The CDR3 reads CASSEGREGSPLHF. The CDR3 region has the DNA TGCGCCAGCAGTGAAGGCAGGGAGGGGTCACCCCTCCACTTT.

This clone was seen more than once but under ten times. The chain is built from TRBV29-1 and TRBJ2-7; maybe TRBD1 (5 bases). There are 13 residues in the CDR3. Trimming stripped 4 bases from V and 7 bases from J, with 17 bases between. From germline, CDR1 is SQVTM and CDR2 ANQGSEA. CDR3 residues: CSVVGAVSMEQYF. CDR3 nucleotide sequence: TGCAGCGTTGTAGGGGCGGTATCGATGGAGCAGTACTTC.

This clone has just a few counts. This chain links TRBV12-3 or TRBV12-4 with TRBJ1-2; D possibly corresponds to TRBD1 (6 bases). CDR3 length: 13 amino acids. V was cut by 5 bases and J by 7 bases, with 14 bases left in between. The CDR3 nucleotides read TGTGCCAGCAGTCCCACCAGGGGAAGTGGCTACACCTTC. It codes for CASSPTRGSGYTF.

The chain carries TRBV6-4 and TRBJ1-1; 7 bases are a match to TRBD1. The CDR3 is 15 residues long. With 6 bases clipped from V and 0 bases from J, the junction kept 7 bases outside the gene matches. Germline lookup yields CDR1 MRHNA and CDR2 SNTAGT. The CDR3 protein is CASRAQGGMNTEAFF. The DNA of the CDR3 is TGTGCCAGCAGGGCCCAGGGGGGAATGAACACTGAAGCTTTCTTT.

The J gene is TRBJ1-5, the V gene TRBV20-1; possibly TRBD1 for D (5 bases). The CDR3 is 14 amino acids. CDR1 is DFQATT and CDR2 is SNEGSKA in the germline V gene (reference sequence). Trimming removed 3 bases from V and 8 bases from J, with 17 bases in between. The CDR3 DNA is TGCAGTGCTAGTTGGGGGGTCGGAGGGGAGCCCCAGCATTTT. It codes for CSASWGVGGEPQHF.

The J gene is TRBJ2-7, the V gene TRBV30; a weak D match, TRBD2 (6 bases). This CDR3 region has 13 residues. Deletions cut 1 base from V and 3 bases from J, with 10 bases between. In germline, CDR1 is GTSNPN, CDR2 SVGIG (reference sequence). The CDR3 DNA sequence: TGTGCCTGGAGTGCGGGACTTTACTACGAGCAGTACTTC. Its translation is CAWSAGLYYEQYF.

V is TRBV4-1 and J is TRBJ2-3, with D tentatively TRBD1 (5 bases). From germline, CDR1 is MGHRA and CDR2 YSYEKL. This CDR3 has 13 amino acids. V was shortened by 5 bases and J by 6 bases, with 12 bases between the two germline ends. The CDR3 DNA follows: TGCGCCAGCAGCACTCAGGGAACGGATACGCAGTATTTT. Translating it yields CASSTQGTDTQYF.

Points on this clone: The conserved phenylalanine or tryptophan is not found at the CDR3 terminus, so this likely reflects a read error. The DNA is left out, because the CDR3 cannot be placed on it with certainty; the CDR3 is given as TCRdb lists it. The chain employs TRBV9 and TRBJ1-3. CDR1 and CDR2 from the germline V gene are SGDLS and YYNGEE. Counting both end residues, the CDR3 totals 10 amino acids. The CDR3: CASSVGNAVQ.

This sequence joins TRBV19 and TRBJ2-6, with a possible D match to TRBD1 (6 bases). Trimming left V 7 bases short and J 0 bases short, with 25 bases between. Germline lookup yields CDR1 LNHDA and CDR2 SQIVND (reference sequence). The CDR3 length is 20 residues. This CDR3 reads CASKARGQGHDNSGANVLTF. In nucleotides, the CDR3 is TGTGCCAGTAAGGCGAGAGGGCAGGGACACGATAACTCTGGGGCCAACGTCCTGACTTTC.

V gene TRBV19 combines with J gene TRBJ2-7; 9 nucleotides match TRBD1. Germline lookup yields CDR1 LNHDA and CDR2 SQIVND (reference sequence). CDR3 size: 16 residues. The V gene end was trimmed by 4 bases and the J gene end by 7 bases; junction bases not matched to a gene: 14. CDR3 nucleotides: TGTGCCAGTAGTAGGGGCCGGGACAGGGTGATGGTTGAGCAGTACTTC. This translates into CASSRGRDRVMVEQYF.

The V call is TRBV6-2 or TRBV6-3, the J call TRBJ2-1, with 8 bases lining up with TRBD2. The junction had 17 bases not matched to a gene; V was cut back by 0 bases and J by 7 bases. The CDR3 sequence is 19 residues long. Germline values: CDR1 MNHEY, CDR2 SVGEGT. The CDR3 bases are TGTGCCAGCAGTTACTCGATTCGAGCGGGAGACCTCCTAGGGAATGAGCAGTTCTTC. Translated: CASSYSIRAGDLLGNEQFF.

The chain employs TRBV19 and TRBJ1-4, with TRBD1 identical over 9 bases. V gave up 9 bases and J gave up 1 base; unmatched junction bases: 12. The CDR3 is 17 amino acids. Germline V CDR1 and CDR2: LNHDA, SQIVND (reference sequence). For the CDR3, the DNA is TGTGCCAGCGAAAAGACCCGGGACAGGGTAACTAATGAAAAACTGTTTTTT. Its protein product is CASEKTRDRVTNEKLFF.

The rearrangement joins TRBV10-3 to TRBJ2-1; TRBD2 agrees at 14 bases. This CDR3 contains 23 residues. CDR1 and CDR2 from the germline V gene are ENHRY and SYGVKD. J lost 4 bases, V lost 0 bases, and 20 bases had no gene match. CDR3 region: CAISESQGGTSGRIDRDYNEQFF. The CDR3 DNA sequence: TGTGCCATCAGTGAGTCGCAAGGAGGGACTAGCGGGAGAATAGATAGAGATTACAATGAGCAGTTCTTC.

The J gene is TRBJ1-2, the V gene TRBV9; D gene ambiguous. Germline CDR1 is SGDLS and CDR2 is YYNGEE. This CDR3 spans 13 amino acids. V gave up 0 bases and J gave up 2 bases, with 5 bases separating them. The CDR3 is CASSVDGNYGYTF. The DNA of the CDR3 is TGTGCCAGCAGCGTAGATGGCAACTATGGCTACACCTTC.

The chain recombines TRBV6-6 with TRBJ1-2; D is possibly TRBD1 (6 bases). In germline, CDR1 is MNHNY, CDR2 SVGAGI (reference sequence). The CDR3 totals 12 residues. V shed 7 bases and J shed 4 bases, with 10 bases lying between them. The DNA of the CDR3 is TGTGCCAGCAATCCAGGGGCCTATGGCTACACCTTC. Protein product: CASNPGAYGYTF.

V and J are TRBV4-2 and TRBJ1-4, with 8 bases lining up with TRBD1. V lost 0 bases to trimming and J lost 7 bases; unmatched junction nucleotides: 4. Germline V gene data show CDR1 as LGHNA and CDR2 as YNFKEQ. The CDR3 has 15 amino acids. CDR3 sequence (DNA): TGTGCCAGCAGCCAAGACGGGACAGGCCTTGAAAAACTGTTTTTT. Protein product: CASSQDGTGLEKLFF.

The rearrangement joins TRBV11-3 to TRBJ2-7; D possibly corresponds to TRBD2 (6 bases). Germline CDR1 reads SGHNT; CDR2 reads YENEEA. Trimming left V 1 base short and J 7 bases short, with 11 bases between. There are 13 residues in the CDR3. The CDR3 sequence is CASSLGGVREQYF. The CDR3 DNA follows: TGTGCCAGCAGCTTAGGGGGGGTCCGGGAGCAGTACTTC.

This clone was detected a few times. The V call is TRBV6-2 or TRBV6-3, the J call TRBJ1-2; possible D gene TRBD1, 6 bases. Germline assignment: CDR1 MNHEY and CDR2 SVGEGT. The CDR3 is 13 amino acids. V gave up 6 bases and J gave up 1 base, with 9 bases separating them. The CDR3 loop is CASSLGHNYGYTF. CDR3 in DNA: TGTGCCAGCAGCCTGGGACATAACTATGGCTACACCTTC.